Listed below are T cell receptor beta chains from one sample, sequenced in a study of blood T cells in healthy people across ages. Each CDR3 protein is one row after TCRdb ran MiXCR on the 5' RACE reads. The sample includes nearly 1 million distinct CDR3 sequences, roughly 51% of them seen just once. Material for sequencing was blood. The receptor source for this set is an older woman in good health. CDR3s include the opening cysteine and the closing phenylalanine or tryptophan. The order of the fields is D gene, V gene, clone size, J gene, CDR3 DNA, CDR3 protein. D genes are given only for firm matches. A row's size may be missing; if present it is once, few, many or a size class.

-	TRBV6-2/TRBV6-3	-	TRBJ1-5	TGTGCCAGCAGTTCCGCGGGAAACAATCAGCCCCAGCATTTT	CASSSAGNNQPQHF
-	TRBV28	-	TRBJ1-5	TGTGCCAGCAGTCCTCGCCGGGACGGCCAGCCCCAGCATTTT	CASSPRRDGQPQHF
-	TRBV20-1	few	TRBJ2-7	TGCAGTGCTAGAGATCTGTGGCAGGGCACTTACGAGCAGTACTTC	CSARDLWQGTYEQYF
-	TRBV20-1	-	TRBJ2-3	TGCAGTGCTACCCCCAGGGGTACGCAGTATTTT	CSATPRGTQYF
-	TRBV5-6	-	TRBJ2-7	TGTGCCAGCAGCTTGGTGACTAGCGAGCAGTACTTC	CASSLVTSEQYF
-	TRBV6-2/TRBV6-3	-	TRBJ2-5	TGTGCCAGCAGACAGCCGGGATGGGAAAAAGAGACCCAGTACTTC	CASRQPGWEKETQYF
-	TRBV7-2	-	TRBJ2-1	TGTGCCAGCAGCCGGAGCCGGGGGCAGGATGAGCAGTTCTTC	CASSRSRGQDEQFF
TRBD2	TRBV7-9	-	TRBJ2-4	TGTGCCAGCAGCTTAGAGGGGACTAGCGGGAGAAAAGGGCAGTACTTC	CASSLEGTSGRKGQYF
-	TRBV11-2	-	TRBJ2-7	TGTGCCAGCAGCTTATTGATCGGGGGTCTATACGAGCAGTACTTC	CASSLLIGGLYEQYF
TRBD2	TRBV7-2	-	TRBJ2-1	TGTGCCAGCAGCTTCATAGCGGGAGAGTTCAATGAGCAGTTCTTC	CASSFIAGEFNEQFF
TRBD2	TRBV15	-	TRBJ2-3	TGTGCCACCAGTGGGACTAGCGGGACGAGCACAGATACGCAGTATTTT	CATSGTSGTSTDTQYF
TRBD2	TRBV5-6	few	TRBJ2-1	TGTGCCAGCAGCCCACGGACTAGATTCCATGAGCAGTTCTTC	CASSPRTRFHEQFF
TRBD2	TRBV20-1	once	TRBJ2-1	TGCAGTGCTCCGGGACTAGCGGGCAATGAGCAGTTCTTC	CSAPGLAGNEQFF
-	TRBV5-1	few	TRBJ2-2	TGCGCCAGCAGCTTTTGGGCACCCGGGGAGCTGTTTTTT	CASSFWAPGELFF
TRBD2	TRBV6-5	-	TRBJ2-3	TGTGCCAGCAGTCGTCAAGGGGGGGACGGGAGGGGGACGCAGTATTTT	CASSRQGGDGRGTQYF
-	TRBV2	-	TRBJ2-3	TGTGCCAGCAGTGAACCCCCGCCGAGGGGCACAGATACGCGGTATTTT	CASSEPPPRGTDTRYF